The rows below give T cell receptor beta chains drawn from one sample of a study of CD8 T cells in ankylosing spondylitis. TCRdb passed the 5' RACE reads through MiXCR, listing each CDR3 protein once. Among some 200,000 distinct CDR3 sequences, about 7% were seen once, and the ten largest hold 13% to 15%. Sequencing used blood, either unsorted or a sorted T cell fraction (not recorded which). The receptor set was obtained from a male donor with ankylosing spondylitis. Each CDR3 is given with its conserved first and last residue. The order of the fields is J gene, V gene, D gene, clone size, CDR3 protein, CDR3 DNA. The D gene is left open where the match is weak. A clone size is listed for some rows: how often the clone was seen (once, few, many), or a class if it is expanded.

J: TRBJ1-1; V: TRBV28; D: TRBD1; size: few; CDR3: CASTQGGENTEAFF; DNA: TGTGCCAGCACCCAGGGGGGGGAGAACACTGAAGCTTTCTTT
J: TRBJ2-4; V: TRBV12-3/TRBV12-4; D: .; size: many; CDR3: CASSPLGGSKNIQYF; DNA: TGTGCCAGCAGCCCCTTGGGAGGTTCCAAAAACATTCAGTACTTC
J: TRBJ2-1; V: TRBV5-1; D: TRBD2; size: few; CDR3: CASSLEGLAGYNEQFF; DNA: TGCGCCAGCAGCTTGGAGGGACTAGCGGGGTACAATGAGCAGTTCTTC
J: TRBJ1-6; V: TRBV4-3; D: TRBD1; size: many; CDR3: CASSQATGDSSPLHF; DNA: TGCGCCAGCAGCCAAGCGACAGGGGATAGTTCACCCCTCCACTTT
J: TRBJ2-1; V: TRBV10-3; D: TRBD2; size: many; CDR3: CAISESTSRPSYNEQFF; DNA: TGTGCCATCAGTGAGTCGACTAGCCGACCTTCCTACAATGAGCAGTTCTTC
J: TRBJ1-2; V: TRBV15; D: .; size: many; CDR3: CATSRDRRGTTNYGYTF; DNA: TGTGCCACCAGCAGAGATCGTCGCGGCACAACTAACTATGGCTACACCTTC
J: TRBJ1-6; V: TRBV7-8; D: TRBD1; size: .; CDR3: CASSSGTGEGSPLHF; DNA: TGTGCCAGCAGCTCGGGGACAGGAGAAGGTTCACCCCTCCACTTT
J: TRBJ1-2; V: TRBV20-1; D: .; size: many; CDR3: CSARHVYSNYGYTF; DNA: TGCAGTGCTAGACATGTTTACAGCAACTATGGCTACACCTTC
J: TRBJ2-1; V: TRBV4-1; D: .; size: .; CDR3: CASSHPRIGGLGEQFF; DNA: TGCGCCAGCAGCCACCCAAGAATAGGAGGGTTGGGTGAGCAGTTCTTC
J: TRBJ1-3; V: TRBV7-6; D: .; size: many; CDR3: CASSLEPGNTIYF; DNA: TGTGCCAGCAGCTTAGAACCTGGAAACACCATATATTTT
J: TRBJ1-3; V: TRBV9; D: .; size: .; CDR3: CASNSDLYSGNTIYF; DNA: TGTGCCAGCAATTCGGACCTTTACTCTGGAAACACCATATATTTT
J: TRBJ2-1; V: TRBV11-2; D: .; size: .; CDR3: CASSGWYEQFF; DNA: TGTGCCAGCAGCGGGTGGTATGAGCAGTTCTTC
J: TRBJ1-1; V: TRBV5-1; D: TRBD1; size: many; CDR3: CASSLRGTGLMNTEAFF; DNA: TGCGCCAGCAGCTTGAGAGGGACAGGTCTTATGAACACTGAAGCTTTCTTT
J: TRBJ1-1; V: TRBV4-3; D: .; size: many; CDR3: CASSQIETGRTEAFF; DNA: TGCGCCAGCAGCCAAATTGAAACAGGGCGGACTGAAGCTTTCTTT
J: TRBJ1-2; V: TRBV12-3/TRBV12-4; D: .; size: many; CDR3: CASSLGPGYTF; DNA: TGTGCCAGCAGTTTAGGTCCTGGCTACACCTTC
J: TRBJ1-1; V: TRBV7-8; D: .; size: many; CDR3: CASSPPTGRGTEAFF; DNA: TGTGCCAGCAGCCCCCCCACAGGAAGGGGGACTGAAGCTTTCTTT
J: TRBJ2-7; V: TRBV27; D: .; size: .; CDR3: CASSPGTPPYEQYF; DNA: TGTGCCAGCAGTCCCGGGACTCCACCATACGAGCAGTACTTC
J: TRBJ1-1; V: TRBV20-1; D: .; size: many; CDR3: CSARVPTEAFF; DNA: TGCAGTGCTAGAGTACCCACTGAAGCTTTCTTT
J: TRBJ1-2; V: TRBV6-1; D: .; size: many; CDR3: CASSPEGNYGYTF; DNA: TGTGCCAGCAGTCCAGAGGGGAACTATGGCTACACCTTC
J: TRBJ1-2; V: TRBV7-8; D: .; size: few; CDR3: CASTDPNNYGYTF; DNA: TGTGCCAGCACCGATCCAAATAACTATGGCTACACCTTC
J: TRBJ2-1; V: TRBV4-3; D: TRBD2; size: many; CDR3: CASSQDGLAKGEQFF; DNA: TGCGCCAGCAGCCAAGATGGACTAGCGAAGGGTGAGCAGTTCTTC
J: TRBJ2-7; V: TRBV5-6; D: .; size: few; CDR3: CASSSFRALEQYF; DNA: TGTGCCAGCAGCTCCTTTAGGGCACTCGAGCAGTACTTC
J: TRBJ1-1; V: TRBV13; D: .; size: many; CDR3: CASSPPGHTEAFF; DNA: TGTGCCAGCAGCCCGCCCGGCCACACTGAAGCTTTCTTT
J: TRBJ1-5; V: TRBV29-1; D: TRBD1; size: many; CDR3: CSVAGGAGNQPQHF; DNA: TGCAGCGTTGCAGGGGGCGCCGGCAATCAGCCCCAGCATTTT
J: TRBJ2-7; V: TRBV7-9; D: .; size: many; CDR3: CASSFLTDSSYEQYF; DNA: TGTGCCAGCAGCTTTTTGACGGACAGCTCCTACGAGCAGTACTTC
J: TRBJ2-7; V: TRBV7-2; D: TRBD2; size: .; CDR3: CASSASGAFTYEQYF; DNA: TGTGCCAGCAGCGCCAGCGGGGCCTTTACCTACGAGCAGTACTTC
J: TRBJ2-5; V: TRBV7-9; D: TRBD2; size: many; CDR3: CATEKGGRKETQYF; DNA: TGTGCCACCGAGAAAGGCGGGAGGAAAGAGACCCAGTACTTC
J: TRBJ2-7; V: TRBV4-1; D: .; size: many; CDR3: CASSQSRQGEQYF; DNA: TGCGCCAGCAGCCAAAGTAGGCAGGGGGAGCAGTACTTC
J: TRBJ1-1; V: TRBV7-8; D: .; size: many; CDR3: CASGFDVSPEAFF; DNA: TGTGCCAGCGGATTCGATGTTAGCCCTGAAGCTTTCTTT
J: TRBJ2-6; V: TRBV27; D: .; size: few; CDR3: CASSLQALSGANVLTF; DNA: TGTGCCAGCAGTTTACAGGCTCTCTCTGGGGCCAACGTCCTGACTTTC
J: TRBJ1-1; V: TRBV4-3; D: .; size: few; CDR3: CASSGRGRDTEAFF; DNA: TGCGCCAGCAGCGGTCGGGGCCGGGACACTGAAGCTTTCTTT
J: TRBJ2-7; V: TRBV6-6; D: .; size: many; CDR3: CASSQYYEQYF; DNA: TGTGCCAGCAGCCAGTACTACGAGCAGTACTTC
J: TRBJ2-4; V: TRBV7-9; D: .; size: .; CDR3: CASSNWTAKNIQYF; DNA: TGTGCCAGCAGTAACTGGACAGCCAAAAACATTCAGTACTTC
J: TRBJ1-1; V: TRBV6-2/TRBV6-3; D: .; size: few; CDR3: CASSYIRNTEAFF; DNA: TGTGCCAGCAGTTACATCCGGAACACTGAAGCTTTCTTT
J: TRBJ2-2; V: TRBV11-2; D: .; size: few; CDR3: CASSLGRGRTGELFF; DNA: TGTGCCAGCAGCTTAGGCAGGGGAAGAACCGGGGAGCTGTTTTTT
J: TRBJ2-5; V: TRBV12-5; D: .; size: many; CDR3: CASGLGVRETQYF; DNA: TGTGCTAGTGGTTTGGGGGTCCGAGAGACCCAGTACTTC
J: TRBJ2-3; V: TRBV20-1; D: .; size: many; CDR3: CSARDWAGITDTQYF; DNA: TGCAGTGCTAGAGATTGGGCGGGGATCACAGATACGCAGTATTTT
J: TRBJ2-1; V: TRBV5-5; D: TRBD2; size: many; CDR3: CASSLTSGGNEQFF; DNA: TGTGCCAGCAGTTTAACTAGCGGGGGCAATGAGCAGTTCTTC
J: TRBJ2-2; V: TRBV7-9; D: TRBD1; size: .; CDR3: CASRPETGDTGELFF; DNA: TGTGCCAGCAGGCCCGAGACAGGGGACACCGGGGAGCTGTTTTTT
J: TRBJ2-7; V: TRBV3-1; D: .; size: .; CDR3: CACSQETRMGYEQYF; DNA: TGTGCCTGCAGCCAAGAAACCAGAATGGGCTACGAGCAGTACTTC
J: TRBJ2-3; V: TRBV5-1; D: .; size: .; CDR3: CASSLPGYTDTQYF; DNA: TGCGCCAGCAGCTTGCCGGGGTACACAGATACGCAGTATTTT
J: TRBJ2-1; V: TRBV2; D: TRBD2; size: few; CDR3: CAILRASGYNEQFF; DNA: TGTGCCATCTTAAGGGCTAGCGGCTACAATGAGCAGTTCTTC
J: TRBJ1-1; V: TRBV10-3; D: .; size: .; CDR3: CAISEGSWGDTEAFF; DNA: TGTGCCATCAGTGAGGGGTCGTGGGGCGACACTGAAGCTTTCTTT
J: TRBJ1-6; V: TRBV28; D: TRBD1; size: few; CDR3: CASRIQGASLPLHF; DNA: TGTGCCAGCAGAATACAGGGGGCGTCCTTACCCCTCCACTTT
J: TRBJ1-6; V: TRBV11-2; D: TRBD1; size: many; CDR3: CASSLGQSSYNSPLHF; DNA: TGTGCCAGCAGCTTGGGACAGAGCTCCTATAATTCACCCCTCCACTTT
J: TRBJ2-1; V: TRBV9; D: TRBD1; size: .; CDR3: CASSPGDRDYNEQFF; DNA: TGTGCCAGCAGCCCCGGGGACAGGGACTACAATGAGCAGTTCTTC
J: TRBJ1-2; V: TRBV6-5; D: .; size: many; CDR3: CASSFTEEYGYTF; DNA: TGTGCCAGCAGTTTTACAGAAGAATATGGCTACACCTTC
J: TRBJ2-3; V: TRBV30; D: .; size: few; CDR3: CAWSVTSTDTQYF; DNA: TGTGCCTGGAGCGTAACTAGCACAGATACGCAGTATTTT
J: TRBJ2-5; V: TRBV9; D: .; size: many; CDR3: CASSAGTRQETQYF; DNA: TGTGCCAGCAGCGCCGGGACCCGCCAAGAGACCCAGTACTTC
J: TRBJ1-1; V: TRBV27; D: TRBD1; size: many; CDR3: CASSLWGTGGTEAFF; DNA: TGTGCCAGCAGTTTATGGGGGACAGGGGGGACTGAAGCTTTCTTT
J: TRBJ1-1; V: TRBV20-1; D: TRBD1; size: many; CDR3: CSRTGEGTEAFF; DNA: TGCAGTCGTACAGGGGAGGGCACTGAAGCTTTCTTT
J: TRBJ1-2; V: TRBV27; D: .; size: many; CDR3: CASSSKSLNYGYTF; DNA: TGTGCCAGCAGTTCAAAGAGCCTTAACTATGGCTACACCTTC
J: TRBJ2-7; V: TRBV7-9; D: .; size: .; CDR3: CASSLAPWGEQYF; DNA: TGTGCCAGCAGCTTAGCCCCCTGGGGCGAGCAGTACTTC
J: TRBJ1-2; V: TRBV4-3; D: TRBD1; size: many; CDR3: CASSRGTGEGYTF; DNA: TGCGCCAGCAGTCGAGGGACAGGGGAGGGCTACACCTTC
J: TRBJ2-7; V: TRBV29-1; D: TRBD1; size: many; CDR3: CSVVLGDRVSYEQYF; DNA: TGCAGCGTCGTCCTGGGGGACAGGGTATCCTACGAGCAGTACTTC
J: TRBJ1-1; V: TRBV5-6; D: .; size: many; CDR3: CASSLESSEAFF; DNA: TGTGCCAGCAGCTTGGAGTCTTCTGAAGCTTTCTTT
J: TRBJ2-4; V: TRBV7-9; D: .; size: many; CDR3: CASSPEGLAKNIQYF; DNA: TGTGCCAGCAGCCCGGAGGGTCTAGCCAAAAACATTCAGTACTTC